This entry lists 22 T cell receptor beta chains sequenced from one sample in a study of T cells after yellow fever vaccination. TCRdb redid the calling of the 5' RACE reads with MiXCR, one entry per CDR3 protein. The sample lists 200,000 to 300,000 distinct CDR3 sequences, 10% to 15% occurring once. Specimen: CD4+ T cells sorted from PBMCs, collected 45 days after the yellow fever booster vaccination. The receptors come from a man between 25 and 39 years old who received the YFV17D yellow fever vaccine.

This clonotype has just a few counts. V and J are TRBV4-3 and TRBJ2-4; D not certain. CDR1 and CDR2 from the germline V gene are LGHNA and YSLEER. This CDR3 comprises 16 residues. V lost 0 bases, J lost 0 bases, and 9 bases lay in between. Here the CDR3 reads CASSQEHLLAKNIQYF. Here the CDR3 DNA reads TGCGCCAGCAGCCAAGAGCACTTGCTAGCCAAAAACATTCAGTACTTC.

This chain joins TRBV6-5 and TRBJ2-7; D is possibly TRBD1 (6 bases). From germline, CDR1 is MNHEY and CDR2 SVGAGI. Trimming removed 3 bases at V and 5 bases at J, with 17 bases between. The CDR3 spans 15 residues. The CDR3 DNA sequence: TGTGCCAGCAGTTATGCCGGGACAAGAGGGAACGAGCAGTACTTC. Its translation: CASSYAGTRGNEQYF.

This clonotype was detected ten times or more. CDR3 region: CSVEPPGARGETQYF. The CDR3 DNA follows: TGCAGCGTTGAACCCCCGGGCGCGAGAGGGGAGACCCAGTACTTC. V is TRBV29-1 and J is TRBJ2-5, with a possible D match to TRBD2 (5 bases). Germline V gives CDR1 SQVTM, CDR2 ANQGSEA. Trimming cost V 2 bases and J 5 bases, with 18 bases left between them. The CDR3 covers 15 residues.

This clonotype was detected only a few times. This chain links TRBV5-1 with TRBJ2-5, with D unclear. The CDR3 is made up of 14 amino acids. Between the trimmed V and J ends, which lost 3 bases and 5 bases, there was a span of 14 bases. Germline V gene sequence: CDR1 SGHRS, CDR2 YFSETQ. In DNA, the CDR3 is TGCGCCAGCAGCTCTACACAGAGGCAGGAGACCCAGTACTTC. It codes for CASSSTQRQETQYF.

The rearrangement links TRBV5-1 to TRBJ2-1, with TRBD2 identical over 11 bases. Germline V gene sequence: CDR1 SGHRS, CDR2 YFSETQ. This CDR3 has 17 amino acids. With 1 base clipped from V and 5 bases from J, the junction kept 8 bases outside the gene matches. In nucleotides, the CDR3 is TGCGCCAGCAGCTTGCGGGTGGGACTAGCGGATAACAATGAGCAGTTCTTC. This sequence encodes CASSLRVGLADNNEQFF.

The chain joins TRBV11-3 to TRBJ2-2; 7 bases agree with TRBD2. J gave up 6 bases and V 5 bases, and 6 bases lay outside the gene matches. The CDR3 covers 14 residues. Germline V gene data show CDR1 as SGHNT and CDR2 as YENEEA. In DNA, the CDR3 is TGTGCCAGCAGCACAGGACTAGATCCCGGGGAGCTGTTTTTT. Its protein product is CASSTGLDPGELFF.

The chain has TRBV7-2 and TRBJ2-5; TRBD2 matches 9 bases. The CDR3 length is 15 residues. V lost 3 bases to trimming and J lost 5 bases; unmatched junction nucleotides: 7. Germline V gives CDR1 SGHTA, CDR2 FQGNSA. CDR3 residues: CASSFLAGAGETQYF. The CDR3 DNA sequence: TGTGCCAGCAGCTTCTTAGCGGGAGCCGGGGAGACCCAGTACTTC.

The rearrangement joins TRBV7-2 to TRBJ2-1, with 9 nucleotides matching TRBD1. The CDR3 totals 15 residues. Germline CDR1 SGHTA, CDR2 FQGNSA. Trimming cost V 3 bases and J 9 bases; bases outside gene matches: 9. This chain's CDR3 is CASSLAGQGISEQFF. The DNA of the CDR3 is TGTGCCAGCAGCTTGGCAGGACAGGGGATCAGTGAGCAGTTCTTC.

This clonotype has only a few counts. The chain uses TRBV5-1 and TRBJ1-2; D is ambiguous. Looked up from germline, CDR1 is SGHRS and CDR2 is YFSETQ. Trimming took 4 bases from V and 0 from J, leaving 10 bases between them. This CDR3 is 14 amino acids long. Here the CDR3 reads CASSQGHSNYGYTF. In DNA, the CDR3 is TGCGCCAGCAGCCAAGGGCATTCTAACTATGGCTACACCTTC.

This clonotype was detected ten times or more. The J gene is TRBJ1-3, the V gene TRBV7-6, with D perhaps matching TRBD1 (5 bases). Germline assignment: CDR1 SGHVS and CDR2 FNYEAQ. Trimming left V 1 base short and J 5 bases short, with 6 bases between. The CDR3 contains 13 residues. The CDR3, as DNA: TGTGCCAGCAGCTTAGGACAGAGAAACACCATATATTTT. Its translation is CASSLGQRNTIYF.

This clonotype was seen ten or more times. This chain uses TRBV29-1 with TRBJ2-7; weak D call: TRBD1 (5 bases). Germline CDR1 SQVTM, CDR2 ANQGSEA. Trimming took off 4 bases at V and 9 bases at J, with 19 bases between the two ends. The CDR3 runs to 13 residues. The CDR3 sequence is CSVGNAAGAGQYF. The DNA of the CDR3 is TGCAGCGTTGGGAATGCAGCTGGGGCAGGGCAGTACTTC.

J is TRBJ2-5 and V is TRBV7-2; D is unclear. Per germline, CDR1 SGHTA and CDR2 FQGNSA. The CDR3 totals 14 residues. Trimming left V 1 base short and J 5 bases short, with 11 bases between. In DNA, the CDR3 is TGTGCCAGCAGCTTAGGACTCTTTCTGGAGACCCAGTACTTC. It encodes CASSLGLFLETQYF.

J is TRBJ2-7 and V is TRBV12-3 or TRBV12-4, with TRBD2 matching 12 bases. V dropped 6 bases and J dropped 2; count of bases not matched to a gene: 11. The CDR3 contains 17 residues. The CDR3 is CASSLGLAGSWAYEQYF. The DNA of the CDR3 is TGTGCCAGCAGCCTCGGACTAGCGGGAAGTTGGGCCTACGAGCAGTACTTC.

In its sample, this clonotype was seen a few times. The chain couples TRBV7-9 to TRBJ1-1; 8 nucleotides agree with TRBD1. With 5 bases clipped from V and 1 base from J, the junction kept 6 bases outside the gene matches. The CDR3 runs to 15 residues. CDR1 SEHNR and CDR2 FQNEAQ come from the germline V gene (reference sequence). The CDR3 DNA reads TGTGCCAGCAGCCCGTGGGACAGGAAGAACACTGAAGCTTTCTTT. It is translated as CASSPWDRKNTEAFF.

The chain has TRBV5-1 and TRBJ2-1; D is perhaps TRBD2 (7 bases). This CDR3 has 17 amino acids. Germline V gene data show CDR1 as SGHRS and CDR2 as YFSETQ. Trimming removed 1 base from V and 0 bases from J, with 14 bases in between. Written as DNA, the CDR3 is TGCGCCAGCAGCTTGAGGGGGGGGTACCTCTCCTACAATGAGCAGTTCTTC. As protein: CASSLRGGYLSYNEQFF.

The chain carries TRBV10-3 and TRBJ1-4; 9 bases align to TRBD1. The germline V gene has CDR1 ENHRY and CDR2 SYGVKD. Trimming at V came to 4 bases and at J to 7 bases, leaving 1 base not matched to a gene. This CDR3 spans 13 amino acids. CDR3 in amino acids: CAISGQGGEKLFF. The CDR3, as DNA: TGTGCCATCAGTGGACAGGGGGGTGAAAAACTGTTTTTT.

This clonotype was seen only a few times. Here the CDR3 reads CASSSTSGAQETQYF. The CDR3 DNA reads TGTGCCAGCAGCTCGACTAGCGGGGCCCAAGAGACCCAGTACTTC. The rearrangement joins TRBV7-2 to TRBJ2-5; TRBD2 agrees at 11 bases. Germline CDR1 is SGHTA and CDR2 is FQGNSA. This CDR3 has 15 residues. V lost 4 bases to trimming and J lost 1 base; unmatched junction nucleotides: 2.

This clonotype was counted a few times. The V gene is TRBV27, the J gene TRBJ1-6; 9 bases are shared with TRBD1. This CDR3 region has 14 residues. CDR1 is MNHEY and CDR2 is SMNVEV in the germline V gene (reference sequence). V shed 5 bases, J shed 10 bases, and the junction held 6 bases outside the gene matches. CDR3 sequence (DNA): TGTGCCAGCAGTACCACAGGGGGCCCCTCACCCCTCCACTTT. Translation gives CASSTTGGPSPLHF.

V and J are TRBV6-1 and TRBJ2-3; 7 nucleotides agree with TRBD1. This CDR3 has 15 residues. CDR1 and CDR2 (germline): MNHNS, SASEGT. V shed 5 bases and J 9 bases; nucleotides not matched to a gene: 14. CDR3 sequence reads: CASSTGTAVSGTQYF. In nucleotides, the CDR3 is TGTGCCAGCAGTACCGGGACAGCAGTTTCGGGCACGCAGTATTTT.

On this clonotype: This may stem from a read error, because a much larger clone lies one nucleotide away. The chain employs TRBV7-2 and TRBJ2-7; D possibly uses TRBD1 or TRBD2 (6 bases each). The V and J ends lost 5 bases and 7 bases respectively, with 15 bases between them. Per germline, CDR1 SGHTA and CDR2 FQGNSA. This CDR3 has 13 amino acids. CDR3 nucleotides: TGTGCCAGCAGCCGGAGGGGGTTGGTAGAGCAGTACTTC. As protein: CASSRRGLVEQYF.

A few counts support this clonotype. The CDR3 here is CASRTIGGARGNEQFF. In DNA form, the CDR3 reads TGTGCCAGCAGGACAATTGGGGGGGCGCGTGGGAATGAGCAGTTCTTC. The chain combines TRBV6-1 with TRBJ2-1; tentative D call: TRBD2 (7 bases). The CDR3 consists of 16 residues. Trimming shortened V by 6 bases and J by 7 bases, and 22 bases separated the two germline ends. The germline CDR1 and CDR2 sequences are MNHNS and SASEGT.

The chain employs TRBV24-1 and TRBJ2-1, with D possibly matching TRBD2 (6 bases). Germline V gives CDR1 KGHDR, CDR2 SFDVKD. The CDR3 consists of 17 residues. The V end was cut by 3 bases, the J end by 6 bases, with 20 bases between. The CDR3 DNA reads TGTGCCACCAGTGATCTTGCGGCGGGATCCCTACTCAATGAGCAGTTCTTC. Its translation is CATSDLAAGSLLNEQFF.